This TCR beta chain stems from a study of T cell changes during pregnancy in multiple sclerosis. Only in-frame clones appear in the TCRdb table, and some are missing; sequencing was by immunoSEQ multiplex PCR. This repertoire shows about 92,000 clones, 85% to 95% found once; its top ten account for roughly 3%. The V gene's germline CDR1 is KGHSH and CDR2 LQKENI. This CDR3 has 14 residues. The V gene end was trimmed by 6 bases and the J gene end by 6 bases; junction bases not matched to a gene: 9. The chain carries TRBV18 and TRBJ2-7; the match to TRBD1 covers 9 bases. This sequence was found in a female donor with multiple sclerosis, enrolled in a pregnancy study. The material sequenced was peripheral blood, taken in the first trimester of pregnancy. The CDR3 DNA sequence: TGTGCCAGCTCCCCTTTTGGGACAGGGTTCGAGCAGTACTTC. Residues: CASSPFGTGFEQYF.